A single sample is the source of the 27 T cell receptor beta chains below, sequenced in a study of radiotherapy plus CTLA-4 blockade in lung cancer. This table comes from immunoSEQ multiplex PCR, and its TCRdb copy is limited to in-frame clones, with some not included. The data hold 35,000 to 45,000 clones, with 60% to 80% observed a single time. This specimen was peripheral blood, taken from a patient treated with radiotherapy plus ipilimumab. The receptors here all came from a human donor with non-small cell lung cancer whose response to radiotherapy plus ipilimumab could not be evaluated.

The chain couples TRBV28 to TRBJ1-1; D call uncertain. Per the germline V gene, CDR1 is MDHEN and CDR2 is SYDVKM. Trimming pared 5 bases from V and 3 bases from J, leaving 7 bases between. The CDR3 runs to 12 residues. The CDR3 sequence is CASSPSDTEAFF. The CDR3 coding sequence is TGTGCCAGCAGTCCTAGTGACACTGAAGCTTTCTTT.

This sequence joins TRBV6-6 and TRBJ1-2, with a weak D call TRBD1 (5 bases). The CDR3 has 15 amino acids. Germline V gene sequence: CDR1 MNHNY, CDR2 SVGAGI (reference sequence). V was pared by 1 base and J by 2 bases, with 11 bases between. The CDR3 DNA sequence: TGTGCCAGCAGTTACTACAAGGAGGGGAACTATGGCTACACCTTC. Translating it yields CASSYYKEGNYGYTF.

The chain is built from TRBV19 and TRBJ2-4, with TRBD1 matching 7 bases. CDR1 is LNHDA and CDR2 is SQIVND in the germline V gene (reference sequence). The CDR3 is 16 residues long. After removal of 3 bases from V and 8 bases from J, the junction contained 13 bases not matched to a gene. The CDR3 here is CASSIDSTGSKDIQYF. The CDR3 region has the DNA TGTGCCAGTAGTATCGATTCGACAGGGTCTAAGGACATTCAGTACTTC.

This clone has just a few counts. The J gene is TRBJ1-3, the V gene TRBV6-1, with a tentative D call TRBD1 (6 bases). CDR1 and CDR2 from the germline V gene are MNHNS and SASEGT. CDR3 size: 15 residues. Trimming stripped 5 bases from V and 0 bases from J, with 11 bases between. Here the CDR3 reads CASSRDIGSGNTIYF. CDR3 DNA sequence: TGTGCCAGCAGTCGGGACATTGGCTCTGGAAACACCATATATTTT.

The CDR3 bases are TGCGCCAGCAGCTTGGCGGGAGGTGCCACCGGGGAGCTGTTTTTT. Its protein product is CASSLAGGATGELFF. The rearrangement joins TRBV5-1 to TRBJ2-2; the match to TRBD2 covers 7 bases. CDR3 length: 15 amino acids. V was clipped by 0 bases and J by 4 bases; unmatched bases: 3. The germline V gene encodes CDR1 SGHRS and CDR2 YFSETQ.

This clone has a handful of counts. The genes are TRBV14 and TRBJ1-4; D may be TRBD1 (5 bases). V gave up 6 bases and J gave up 5 bases, with 16 bases separating them. The CDR3 totals 15 residues. CDR1 is SGHDN, CDR2 FVKESK, per germline. CDR3 nucleotide sequence: TGTGCCAGCAGGGACGGGGGTCCGTTAAATGAAAAACTGTTTTTT. Its translation is CASRDGGPLNEKLFF.

This rearrangement joins TRBV18 to TRBJ2-3, with a weak D call TRBD1 (5 bases). CDR1 and CDR2 from the germline V gene are KGHSH and LQKENI. The V end was cut by 3 bases, the J end by 2 bases, with 12 bases between. CDR3 length equals 15 residues. CDR3 loop: CASSPRVSFTDTQYF. In nucleotides, the CDR3 is TGTGCCAGCTCACCCAGGGTCTCTTTCACAGATACGCAGTATTTT.

The rearrangement joins TRBV7-2 to TRBJ2-1; TRBD2 agrees at 7 bases. From germline, CDR1 is SGHTA and CDR2 FQGNSA. This CDR3 contains 15 residues. Germline trimming cut 1 base from V and 6 bases from J; bases unmatched to any gene: 6. CDR3 protein: CASSLGGGRSNEQFF. The CDR3 nucleotides read TGTGCCAGCAGCTTAGGGGGGGGTAGAAGCAATGAGCAGTTCTTC. Variable domain in full (rest from reference TRBV7-2 and TRBJ2-1): GAGVSQSPSNKVTEKGKDVELRCDPISGHTALYWYRQSLGQGLEFLIYFQGNSAPDKSGLPSDRFSAERTGGSVSTLTIQRTQQEDSAVYLCASSLGGGRSNEQFFGPGTRLTVL.

This clone was picked up a small number of times. The chain uses TRBV2 and TRBJ2-7; TRBD2 aligns across 8 bases. With V trimmed by 7 bases and J by 4 bases, 12 bases remained unmatched. The CDR3 has 15 residues. Germline V lookup: CDR1 SNHLY, CDR2 FYNNEI. The CDR3 nucleotides are TGTGCCAGCATTGCAGGGAGCGGGAGTATTTACGAGCAGTACTTC. It translates to CASIAGSGSIYEQYF.

This clone was seen once. This sequence joins TRBV6-6 and TRBJ1-5; the D is unclear. This CDR3 contains 14 residues. V was trimmed by 2 bases and J by 3 bases, leaving 8 bases between them. Germline CDR1 MNHNY, CDR2 SVGAGI (reference sequence). CDR3 DNA: TGTGCCAGCAGTTACGGGCCGTTCAATCAGCCCCAGCATTTT. As protein: CASSYGPFNQPQHF.

This clone has just one count. This chain joins TRBV5-4 and TRBJ1-6, with D perhaps TRBD1 (5 bases). This CDR3 comprises 17 residues. Germline V gives CDR1 SGHNT, CDR2 YYREEE (reference sequence). Trimming removed 4 bases at V and 4 bases at J, with 18 bases between. The CDR3 loop is CASSPVPGDSYNSPLHF. CDR3 in DNA: TGTGCCAGCAGCCCGGTGCCAGGTGACAGTTATAATTCACCCCTCCACTTT.

This clone was counted a few times. The rearrangement links TRBV28 to TRBJ2-1, with D possibly TRBD2 on 5 matching bases. The CDR3 spans 13 residues. In germline, CDR1 is MDHEN, CDR2 SYDVKM. Trimming removed 6 bases at V and 4 bases at J, with 10 bases between. CDR3 residues: CASSTPGYNEQFF. The CDR3 DNA reads TGTGCCAGCAGCACACCGGGGTACAATGAGCAGTTCTTC.

The rearrangement links TRBV10-1 to TRBJ2-7; D possibly corresponds to TRBD1 (6 bases). The CDR3 length is 12 residues. From germline, CDR1 is WNHNN and CDR2 SYGVQD (reference sequence). Deletions cut 7 bases from V and 4 bases from J, with 11 bases between. The CDR3 coding sequence is TGCGCCAGCAAAGGGGGATCATACGAGCAGTACTTC. This sequence encodes CASKGGSYEQYF.

This clone was picked up a small number of times. The genes are TRBV5-6 and TRBJ1-3, with unresolved D. The CDR3 contains 15 residues. V lost 4 bases and J lost 0, with 11 bases in between. Germline CDR1 SGHDT, CDR2 YYEEEE. CDR3 sequence (DNA): TGTGCCAGCAGCCGAGAGGGCTCCTCTGGAAACACCATATATTTT. Residues: CASSREGSSGNTIYF.

The chain combines TRBV4-3 with TRBJ2-3, with D possibly matching TRBD1 (7 bases). This CDR3 is 19 amino acids long. With 2 bases removed from V and 7 bases from J, the gap between germline ends came to 28 bases. Germline values: CDR1 LGHNA, CDR2 YSLEER. This CDR3 is CASSQRTGRGSGSLNTQYF. CDR3 nucleotides: TGCGCCAGCAGCCAACGGACAGGTCGGGGTAGCGGCAGCTTAAATACGCAGTATTTT.

The gene calls are TRBV7-2 and TRBJ1-2; D not resolved. Germline values: CDR1 SGHTA, CDR2 FQGNSA. V was clipped by 5 bases and J by 5 bases, with 3 bases between them. This CDR3 is built from 10 residues. CDR3: CASSLYGYTF. The CDR3 nucleotides read TGTGCCAGCAGCCTGTATGGCTACACCTTC.

The CDR3 region is CASSDYWSQNTDTQYF. CDR3 coding DNA: TGTGCCAGCAGTGACTATTGGAGCCAGAACACAGATACGCAGTATTTT. The chain recombines TRBV6-1 with TRBJ2-3; D not resolved. Germline V lookup: CDR1 MNHNS, CDR2 SASEGT. The CDR3 consists of 16 residues. Trimming removed 3 bases from V and 2 bases from J, with 15 bases in between.

This chain connects TRBV4-3 to TRBJ2-7; 7 nucleotides agree with TRBD1. Germline CDR1 and CDR2: LGHNA and YSLEER. The V gene end was trimmed by 0 bases and the J gene end by 5 bases; junction bases not matched to a gene: 7. The CDR3 runs 15 residues. CDR3 region: CASSQDDITGDEQYF. For the CDR3, the DNA is TGCGCCAGCAGCCAAGACGATATAACAGGGGACGAGCAGTACTTC.

On this clone: The junction differs from germline at one of its ends, possibly a read error. This chain uses TRBV28 with TRBJ2-7; D may be TRBD2 (5 bases). The CDR3 totals 15 residues. CDR1 is MDHEN, CDR2 SYDVKM, per germline. The CDR3 DNA reads as TGTGTCAGCCACCGTACGGCCCCGGCGGGTAACGAGCAGTACTTC. It yields the protein CVSHRTAPAGNEQYF.

V gene TRBV4-2 combines with J gene TRBJ2-4; D possibly corresponds to TRBD2 (7 bases). V lost 4 bases to trimming and J lost 1 base, with 17 bases between them. CDR3 length: 17 residues. Germline CDR1 and CDR2: LGHNA and YNFKEQ. This CDR3 is CASSPSGGAGAKNIQYF. The CDR3 bases are TGTGCCAGCAGCCCCTCTGGGGGGGCCGGCGCCAAAAACATTCAGTACTTC.

This chain joins TRBV2 and TRBJ2-3; 7 bases align to TRBD2. The CDR3 has 14 amino acids. Unmatched junction bases numbered 4, after V lost 7 bases and J lost 0 bases. Looked up from germline, CDR1 is SNHLY and CDR2 is FYNNEI. The CDR3 nucleotides are TGTGCCAGCAATGGGGAGGGGAGCACAGATACGCAGTATTTT. Translation gives CASNGEGSTDTQYF.

This clone was found once. The chain recombines TRBV5-1 with TRBJ2-7, with 10 bases lining up with TRBD1. This CDR3 region has 16 residues. V lost 4 bases, J lost 1 base, and 8 bases stayed unmatched. The germline V gene has CDR1 SGHRS and CDR2 YFSETQ. This CDR3 reads CASSVGRDRGSYEQYF. CDR3 nucleotides: TGCGCCAGCAGCGTGGGCCGGGACAGGGGTTCCTACGAGCAGTACTTC.

V usage is TRBV28 and J usage is TRBJ1-5; no definite D call. Trimming stripped 4 bases from V and 9 bases from J, with 13 bases between. This CDR3 is built from 13 residues. The germline gives CDR1 MDHEN, CDR2 SYDVKM. CDR3 in amino acids: CASSSIPPGPQHF. As DNA, the CDR3 is TGTGCCAGCAGTTCCATCCCTCCCGGGCCCCAGCATTTT.

The V and J genes are TRBV19 and TRBJ2-7; TRBD1 is a possible D gene (6 bases). The CDR3 runs 13 residues. The germline gives CDR1 LNHDA, CDR2 SQIVND (reference sequence). Trimming cost V 6 bases and J 7 bases, with 16 bases left between them. The CDR3 region is CASSFDRWKEQYF. As DNA, the CDR3 is TGTGCCAGTAGCTTCGACAGGTGGAAAGAGCAGTACTTC.

The rearrangement joins TRBV18 to TRBJ1-5; no reliable D call. Trimming took off 8 bases at V and 2 bases at J, with 13 bases between the two ends. The length of the CDR3 is 14 residues. The germline V gene has CDR1 KGHSH and CDR2 LQKENI. This CDR3 reads CASVGGQGNQPQHF. The CDR3 DNA is TGTGCCAGCGTGGGAGGGCAGGGCAATCAGCCCCAGCATTTT.

The chain links TRBV18 to TRBJ1-1, with D possibly being TRBD1 (6 bases). Trimming shortened V by 2 bases and J by 6 bases, and 13 bases separated the two germline ends. CDR1 KGHSH and CDR2 LQKENI come from the germline V gene. The CDR3 is 14 residues long. For the CDR3, the DNA is TGTGCCAGCTCACCAGGGGGCGGAATGGCTGAAGCTTTCTTT. Its protein product is CASSPGGGMAEAFF. Looking up the rest from reference TRBV18 and TRBJ1-1 gives the full variable domain: NAGVMQNPRHLVRRRGQEARLRCSPMKGHSHVYWYRQLPEEGLKFMVYLQKENIIDESGMPKERFSAEFPKEGPSILRIQQVVRGDSAAYFCASSPGGGMAEAFFGQGTRLTVV.

The rearrangement uses TRBV5-1 and TRBJ2-7; 10 bases are shared with TRBD1. Germline V gene lookup returns CDR1 SGHRS and CDR2 YFSETQ. V lost 1 base to trimming and J lost 4 bases; unmatched junction nucleotides: 5. CDR3 length: 15 residues. CDR3 nucleotide sequence: TGCGCCAGCAGCTTGTGGTCGGGACAGGGGTACGAGCAGTACTTC. Protein: CASSLWSGQGYEQYF.